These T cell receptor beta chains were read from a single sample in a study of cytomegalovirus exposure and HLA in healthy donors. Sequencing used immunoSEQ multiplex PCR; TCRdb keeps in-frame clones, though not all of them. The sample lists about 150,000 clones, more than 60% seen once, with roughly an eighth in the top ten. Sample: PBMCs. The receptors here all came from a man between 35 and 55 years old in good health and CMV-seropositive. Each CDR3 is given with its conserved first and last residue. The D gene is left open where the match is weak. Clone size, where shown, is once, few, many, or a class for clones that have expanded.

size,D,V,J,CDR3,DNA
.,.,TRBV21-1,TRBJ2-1,CASSKDVAGGRYNEQFF,TGTGCCAGCAGCAAAGATGTAGCGGGAGGGAGGTACAATGAGCAGTTCTTC
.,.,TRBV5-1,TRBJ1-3,CASSLEGTGNTIYF,TGCGCCAGCAGCTTGGAGGGGACAGGAAACACCATATATTTT
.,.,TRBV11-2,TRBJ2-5,CASSPEGTQYF,TGTGCCAGCAGCCCGGAGGGGACCCAGTACTTC
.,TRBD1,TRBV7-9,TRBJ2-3,CASSRYGQGADTQYF,TGTGCCAGCAGCCGGTACGGACAGGGAGCAGATACGCAGTATTTT
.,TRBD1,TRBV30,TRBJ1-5,CAWSLQGDQPQHF,TGTGCCTGGAGTCTCCAGGGGGATCAGCCCCAGCATTTT
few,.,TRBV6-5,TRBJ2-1,CASSYTDPGYNEQFF,TGTGCCAGCAGTTACACAGATCCGGGATACAATGAGCAGTTCTTC
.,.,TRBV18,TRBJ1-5,CASSPQGNQPQHF,TGTGCCAGCTCACCCCAGGGGAATCAGCCCCAGCATTTT
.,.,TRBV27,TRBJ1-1,CASSSAGTEAFF,TGTGCCAGCAGCTCTGCGGGCACTGAAGCTTTCTTT
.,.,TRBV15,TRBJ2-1,CATSPRRGGGYNEQFF,TGTGCCACCAGCCCTCGAAGGGGAGGTGGCTACAATGAGCAGTTCTTC
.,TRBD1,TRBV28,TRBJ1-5,CASSTGDRVSNQPQHF,TGTGCCAGCAGCACCGGGGACAGGGTTAGCAATCAGCCCCAGCATTTT
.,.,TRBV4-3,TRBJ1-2,CASSQDIDTFGYTF,TGCGCCAGCAGCCAAGATATCGACACTTTTGGCTACACCTTC
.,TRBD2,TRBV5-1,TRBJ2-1,CASGLTSGYNEQFF,TGCGCCAGCGGCCTAACTAGCGGCTACAATGAGCAGTTCTTC
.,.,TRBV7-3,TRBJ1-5,CASSPPFIRRGYQPQHF,TGTGCCAGCAGCCCCCCTTTTATCCGGCGGGGTTACCAGCCCCAGCATTTT
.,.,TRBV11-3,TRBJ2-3,CASSLEGGYTQYF,TGTGCCAGCAGCTTAGAAGGGGGTTATACGCAGTATTTT
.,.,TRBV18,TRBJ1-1,CASSPGAVNTEAFF,TGTGCCAGCTCCCCTGGGGCGGTGAACACTGAAGCTTTCTTT
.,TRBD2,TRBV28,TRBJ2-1,CASSLGLGGSYNEQFF,TGTGCCAGCAGTTTGGGACTAGGAGGCTCCTACAATGAGCAGTTCTTC
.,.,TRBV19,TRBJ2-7,CASSPRSKWPGEHYEQYF,TGTGCCAGTAGTCCCCGTTCAAAGTGGCCAGGGGAGCACTACGAGCAGTACTTC
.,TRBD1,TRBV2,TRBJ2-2,CASSEAGTGDTGELFF,TGTGCCAGCAGTGAAGCCGGGACAGGGGACACCGGGGAGCTGTTTTTT
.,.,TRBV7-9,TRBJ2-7,CASSLSLGGDSYEQYF,TGTGCCAGCAGCTTAAGTTTGGGAGGAGACTCCTACGAGCAGTACTTC
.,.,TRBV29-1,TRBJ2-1,CSVGRGFSYNEQFF,TGCAGCGTTGGAAGGGGTTTCTCCTACAATGAGCAGTTCTTC
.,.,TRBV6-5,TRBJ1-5,CASRETGTQPQHF,TGTGCCAGCAGAGAGACAGGAACCCAGCCCCAGCATTTT
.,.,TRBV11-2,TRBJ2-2,CASSSGQKNTGELFF,TGTGCCAGCAGCTCAGGACAGAAAAACACCGGGGAGCTGTTTTTT
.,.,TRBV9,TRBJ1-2,CASSVGGGGYTF,TGTGCCAGCAGCGTCGGCGGGGGGGGCTACACCTTC
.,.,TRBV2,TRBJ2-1,CASTGTYNEQFF,TGTGCCAGCACGGGAACCTACAATGAGCAGTTCTTC
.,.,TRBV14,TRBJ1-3,CASSLTIGRQAYSGNTIYF,TGTGCCAGCAGCCTCACCATCGGTCGACAGGCCTACTCTGGAAACACCATATATTTT
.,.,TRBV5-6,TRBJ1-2,CASSLDTGFHGYTF,TGTGCCAGCAGCTTAGACACAGGGTTCCATGGCTACACCTTC
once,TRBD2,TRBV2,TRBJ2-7,CASSEHPSGSSNHEQYF,TGTGCCAGCAGTGAACACCCTAGCGGGAGTTCGAACCACGAGCAGTACTTC
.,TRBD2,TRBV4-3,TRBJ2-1,CASSQEREVWNEQFF,TGCGCCAGCAGCCAAGAGCGGGAGGTCTGGAATGAGCAGTTCTTC
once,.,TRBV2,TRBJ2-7,CASSDTYEQYF,TGTGCCAGTTCGGACACCTACGAGCAGTACTTC
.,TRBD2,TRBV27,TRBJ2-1,CASRRTGTSGSNEQFF,TGTGCCAGCAGACGCACCGGGACTAGCGGGAGTAATGAGCAGTTCTTC
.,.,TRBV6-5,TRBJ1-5,CASSGQQNQPQHF,TGTGCCAGCAGCGGACAGCAAAATCAGCCCCAGCATTTT
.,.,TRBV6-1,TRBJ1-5,CASSGPGSPIDNQPQHF,TGTGCCAGCAGTGGACCCGGGAGCCCAATAGACAATCAGCCCCAGCATTTT
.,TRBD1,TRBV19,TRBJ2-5,CASSRDREETQYF,TGTGCCAGTAGTAGGGACAGGGAAGAGACCCAGTACTTC
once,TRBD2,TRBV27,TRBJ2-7,CASSFARGAYEQYF,TGTGCCAGCAGTTTTGCTCGGGGGGCCTACGAGCAGTACTTC
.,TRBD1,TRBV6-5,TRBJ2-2,CASSYEGAHTGELFF,TGTGCCAGCAGTTACGAGGGGGCGCACACCGGGGAGCTGTTTTTT
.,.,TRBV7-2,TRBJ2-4,CASSLMVFSANIQYF,TGTGCCAGCAGCTTAATGGTGTTCTCCGCGAACATTCAGTACTTC
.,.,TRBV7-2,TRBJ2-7,CASSPKTYEQYF,TGTGCCAGCAGCCCTAAGACCTACGAGCAGTACTTC
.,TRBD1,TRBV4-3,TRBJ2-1,CASSQGQGAYNEQFF,TGCGCCAGCAGCCAAGGACAGGGGGCGTACAATGAGCAGTTCTTC
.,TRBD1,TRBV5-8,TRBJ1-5,CASTFHRDSLNQPQHF,TGTGCCAGCACCTTTCACCGGGACAGCCTCAATCAGCCCCAGCATTTT
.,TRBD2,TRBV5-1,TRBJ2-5,CASSPGRQETQYF,TGCGCCAGCAGTCCCGGGAGGCAAGAGACCCAGTACTTC
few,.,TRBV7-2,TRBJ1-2,CASSLRGPGGYTF,TGTGCCAGCAGCTTAAGGGGCCCAGGGGGCTACACCTTC
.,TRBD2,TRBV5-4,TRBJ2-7,CASGIAGAGEQYF,TGTGCCAGCGGGATAGCGGGAGCGGGCGAGCAGTACTTC
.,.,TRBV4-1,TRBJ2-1,CASSQDGASSYNEQFF,TGCGCCAGCAGCCAAGATGGTGCTAGCTCCTACAATGAGCAGTTCTTC
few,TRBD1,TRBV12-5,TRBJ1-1,CASGPGQGFTEAFF,TGTGCTAGTGGTCCTGGACAGGGGTTCACTGAAGCTTTCTTT
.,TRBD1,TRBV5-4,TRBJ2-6,CASNPQGAFFSGANVLTF,TGTGCCAGCAATCCCCAGGGGGCGTTTTTCTCTGGGGCCAACGTCCTGACTTTC
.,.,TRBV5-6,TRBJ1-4,CASSLRRDNEKLFF,TGTGCCAGCAGCTTACGCAGGGATAATGAAAAACTGTTTTTT
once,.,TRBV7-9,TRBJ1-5,CASSLVGGADQPQHF,TGTGCCAGCAGCTTAGTAGGAGGCGCGGATCAGCCCCAGCATTTT
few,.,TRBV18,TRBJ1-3,CASSPPGQGNTIYF,TGTGCCAGCTCACCACCGGGGCAGGGAAACACCATATATTTT
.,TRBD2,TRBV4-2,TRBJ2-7,CASSHTGLAGEQYF,TGTGCCAGCAGCCATACGGGACTAGCCGGTGAGCAGTACTTC
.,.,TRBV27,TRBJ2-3,CASSSAGYTQYF,TGTGCCAGCAGTTCCGCAGGTTATACGCAGTATTTT
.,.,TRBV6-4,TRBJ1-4,CASSGNLGGKLFF,TGTGCCAGCAGTGGAAATCTCGGAGGAAAACTGTTTTTT
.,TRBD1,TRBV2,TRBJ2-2,CASSVDRNPTGELFF,TGTGCCAGCAGTGTGGACAGGAACCCTACCGGGGAGCTGTTTTTT
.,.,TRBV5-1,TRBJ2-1,CASSKTGTVYNEQFF,TGCGCCAGCAGCAAAACCGGGACTGTCTACAATGAGCAGTTCTTC
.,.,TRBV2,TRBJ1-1,CASSVRGRGGVGTEAFF,TGTGCCAGCAGTGTAAGGGGGAGGGGGGGCGTCGGCACTGAAGCTTTCTTT
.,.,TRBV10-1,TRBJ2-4,CARPALDRFMWNIQYF,TGCGCCAGACCCGCTCTCGACAGATTTATGTGGAACATTCAGTACTTC
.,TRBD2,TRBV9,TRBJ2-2,CASSTSRGLAGELFF,TGTGCCAGCAGCACATCAAGGGGACTAGCCGGGGAGCTGTTTTTT
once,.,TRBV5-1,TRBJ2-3,CASSSARSTDTQYF,TGCGCCAGCAGCTCGGCTAGATCCACAGATACGCAGTATTTT
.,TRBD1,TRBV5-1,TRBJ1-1,CASSLWTGLNTEAFF,TGCGCCAGCAGCTTGTGGACAGGGCTGAACACTGAAGCTTTCTTT
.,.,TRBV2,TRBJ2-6,CASSMSGPGANSLTF,TGTGCCAGCTCGATGTCAGGGCCTGGGGCCAACAGCCTGACTTTC
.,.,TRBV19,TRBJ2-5,CASRGPATETQYF,TGTGCCAGTAGGGGGCCTGCTACGGAGACCCAGTACTTC